Shown below are 14 T cell receptor beta chains from a single sample sequenced in a study of CD8 T cells in Susac syndrome. RNA in amounts of about 0.5 to 1 ug was reverse transcribed with random hexamers. One entry per CDR3 protein results from TCRdb running MiXCR on the immunoSEQ multiplex PCR reads. The top ten clones hold 0.13% to 0.15% of a sample with 150,000 or so distinct CDR3 sequences, approximately 95% of them seen once. What was sequenced was CD4+ T cells from PBMCs. These receptor sequences come from a human donor with Susac syndrome.

The rearrangement joins TRBV12-3 or TRBV12-4 to TRBJ2-7; possible D gene TRBD1, 6 bases. Trimming stripped 6 bases from V and 6 bases from J, with 24 bases between. The CDR3 spans 16 residues. DNA of the CDR3: TGTGCCAGCAGAGGCCTTTCCAGGGGCAGGCTCGGCGAGCAGTACTTC. Its protein is CASRGLSRGRLGEQYF.

This clonotype was seen a single time. The V and J genes are TRBV5-1 and TRBJ2-5; TRBD2 agrees at 11 bases. Trimming cost V 3 bases and J 4 bases; bases outside gene matches: 11. The CDR3 totals 17 residues. Germline lookup yields CDR1 SGHRS and CDR2 YFSETQ. The CDR3 bases are TGCGCCAGCAGCTACCAGACTAGCGGGATCACCTCAGAGACCCAGTACTTC. Its protein product is CASSYQTSGITSETQYF.

The chain has TRBV20-1 and TRBJ2-7, with D possibly being TRBD1 or TRBD2 (5 bases each). Germline V gives CDR1 DFQATT, CDR2 SNEGSKA (reference sequence). The ends were cut back, 2 bases at V and 6 bases at J, with 14 bases in the middle. This CDR3 is 13 amino acids long. The CDR3 sequence is CSARKVRGLEQYF. Written as DNA, the CDR3 is TGCAGTGCTAGAAAAGTGAGGGGTCTCGAGCAGTACTTC.

The gene calls are TRBV28 and TRBJ2-7; D is unresolved. With 11 bases removed from V and 12 bases from J, the gap between germline ends came to 17 bases. CDR3 size: 10 residues. Germline V gene lookup returns CDR1 MDHEN and CDR2 SYDVKM. CDR3 in amino acids: CAAGGSLWYF. The CDR3 DNA is TGTGCCGCCGGTGGGTCGCTATGGTACTTC.

The V call is TRBV6-5, the J call TRBJ2-2; no reliable D call. Germline V gene sequence: CDR1 MNHEY, CDR2 SVGAGI. V lost 0 bases to trimming and J lost 2 bases, with 4 bases between them. The CDR3 consists of 14 residues. For the CDR3, the DNA is TGTGCCAGCAGTTACTCAACAAACACCGGGGAGCTGTTTTTT. This sequence encodes CASSYSTNTGELFF.

The V gene is TRBV4-1, the J gene TRBJ2-7; either TRBD1 or TRBD2 may supply D (5 bases each). Germline lookup yields CDR1 MGHRA and CDR2 YSYEKL. V shed 0 bases and J shed 2 bases, with 11 bases lying between them. The CDR3 has 15 amino acids. The CDR3 protein is CASSQEGDGTYEQYF. DNA for the CDR3: TGCGCCAGCAGCCAAGAGGGGGACGGGACCTACGAGCAGTACTTC.

The V and J genes are TRBV11-2 and TRBJ2-3; D remains ambiguous. The CDR3 has 15 amino acids. Trimming stripped 8 bases from V and 5 bases from J, with 20 bases between. The germline V gene has CDR1 SGHAT and CDR2 FQNNGV. The chain's CDR3 is CASGHLQPEVDTQYF. The DNA of the CDR3 is TGTGCCAGCGGTCACCTACAACCGGAAGTAGATACGCAGTATTTT.

V usage is TRBV2 and J usage is TRBJ2-3, with TRBD2 matching 7 bases. J was trimmed by 1 base and V by 6 bases; bases with no gene match: 16. This CDR3 region has 18 residues. Germline V gives CDR1 SNHLY, CDR2 FYNNEI. In DNA form, the CDR3 reads TGTGCCAGCAGACCGGGACTAAGAAGTCTGGGCGGCACAGATACGCAGTATTTT. Translation: CASRPGLRSLGGTDTQYF.

The CDR3 region is CATSDYRTSTDTQYF. For the CDR3, the DNA is TGTGCCACCAGTGACTACAGGACTAGCACAGATACGCAGTATTTT. The chain uses TRBV24-1 and TRBJ2-3; the D gene could be TRBD1 or TRBD2 (5 bases each). This CDR3 contains 15 residues. Trimming removed 4 bases at V and 0 bases at J, with 10 bases between. Germline V gene data show CDR1 as KGHDR and CDR2 as SFDVKD.

The gene calls are TRBV28 and TRBJ1-2; the D is unclear. The germline CDR1 and CDR2 sequences are MDHEN and SYDVKM. The ends were cut back, 3 bases at V and 5 bases at J, with 10 bases in the middle. The CDR3 is 13 amino acids. CDR3 sequence reads: CASSLQAAYGYTF. CDR3 in DNA: TGTGCCAGCAGTTTGCAGGCAGCGTATGGCTACACCTTC.

The chain uses TRBV29-1 and TRBJ2-3, with a tentative D call TRBD1 (5 bases). The V end was cut by 0 bases, the J end by 3 bases, with 7 bases between. CDR3 length equals 13 residues. Germline CDR1 is SQVTM and CDR2 is ANQGSEA. CDR3 sequence: CSVEDRVTDTQYF. CDR3 sequence (DNA): TGCAGCGTTGAAGACAGGGTGACAGATACGCAGTATTTT.

The rearrangement joins TRBV19 to TRBJ1-2; D possibly corresponds to TRBD1 (6 bases). Per germline, CDR1 LNHDA and CDR2 SQIVND (reference sequence). The length of the CDR3 is 11 residues. The germline V and J ends were trimmed by 6 bases and 6 bases, with 8 bases remaining between them. CDR3 sequence (DNA): TGTGCCAGTAGCCAGGGGAATGGCTACACCTTC. Translation gives CASSQGNGYTF. Combining the CDR3 with reference TRBV19 and TRBJ1-2 gives the whole variable domain DGGITQSPKYLFRKEGQNVTLSCEQNLNHDAMYWYRQDPGQGLRLIYYSQIVNDFQKGDIAEGYSVSREKKESFPLTVTSAQKNPTAFYLCASSQGNGYTFGSGTRLTVV.

This clonotype was detected a few times. J is TRBJ2-7 and V is TRBV6-6; D not resolved. The CDR3 is made up of 13 amino acids. From germline, CDR1 is MNHNY and CDR2 SVGAGI (reference sequence). V lost 3 bases to trimming and J lost 2 bases, with 8 bases between them. This CDR3 is CASSYRATYEQYF. The CDR3 DNA sequence: TGTGCCAGCAGTTATAGAGCGACCTACGAGCAGTACTTC.

This chain uses TRBV9 with TRBJ2-5; D is unclear. With 0 bases removed from V and 3 bases from J, the gap between germline ends came to 9 bases. This CDR3 region has 14 residues. Germline CDR1 is SGDLS and CDR2 is YYNGEE. The CDR3 DNA reads TGTGCCAGCAGCGTAGAGCCCGAAAAAGAGACCCAGTACTTC. Its protein product is CASSVEPEKETQYF.